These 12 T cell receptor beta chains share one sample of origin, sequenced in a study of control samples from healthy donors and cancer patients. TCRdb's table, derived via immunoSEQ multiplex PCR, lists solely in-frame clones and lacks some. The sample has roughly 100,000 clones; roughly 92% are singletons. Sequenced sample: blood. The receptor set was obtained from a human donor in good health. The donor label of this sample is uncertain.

For the CDR3, the DNA is TGTGCCACCAGCTTGGCGGGGCTGAACACCGGGGAGCTGTTTTTT. Translated: CATSLAGLNTGELFF. The J gene is TRBJ2-2, the V gene TRBV15, with D perhaps matching TRBD2 (6 bases). Germline values: CDR1 LNHNV, CDR2 YYDKDF (reference sequence). Deletions cut 5 bases from V and 1 base from J, with 11 bases between. This CDR3 contains 15 residues.

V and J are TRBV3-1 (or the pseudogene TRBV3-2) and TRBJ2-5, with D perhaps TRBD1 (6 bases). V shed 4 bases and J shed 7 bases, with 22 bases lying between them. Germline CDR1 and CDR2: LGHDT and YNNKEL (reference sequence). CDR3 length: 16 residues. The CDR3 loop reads CASSPWTAQETGTQYF. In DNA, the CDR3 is TGTGCCAGCAGCCCATGGACAGCACAAGAGACCGGGACCCAGTACTTC.

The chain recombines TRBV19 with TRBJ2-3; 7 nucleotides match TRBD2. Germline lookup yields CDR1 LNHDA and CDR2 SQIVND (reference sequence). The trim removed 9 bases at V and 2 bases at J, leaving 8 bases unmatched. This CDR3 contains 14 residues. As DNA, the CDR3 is TGTGCCAGCCGGCAGCGGGGTTCCACAGATACGCAGTATTTT. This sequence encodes CASRQRGSTDTQYF.

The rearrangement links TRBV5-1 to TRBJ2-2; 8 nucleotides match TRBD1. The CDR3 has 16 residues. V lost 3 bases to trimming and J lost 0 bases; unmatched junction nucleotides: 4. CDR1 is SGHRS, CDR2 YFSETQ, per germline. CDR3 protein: CASSSQGAANTGELFF. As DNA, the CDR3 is TGCGCCAGCAGCTCCCAGGGGGCGGCGAACACCGGGGAGCTGTTTTTT.

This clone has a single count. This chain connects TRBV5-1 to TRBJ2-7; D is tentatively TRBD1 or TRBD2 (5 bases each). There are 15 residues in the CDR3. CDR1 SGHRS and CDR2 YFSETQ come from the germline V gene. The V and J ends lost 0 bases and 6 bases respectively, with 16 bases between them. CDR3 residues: CASSLGGDGGSEQYV. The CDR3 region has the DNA TGCGCCAGCAGCTTGGGAGGGGATGGAGGCTCCGAGCAGTACGTC.

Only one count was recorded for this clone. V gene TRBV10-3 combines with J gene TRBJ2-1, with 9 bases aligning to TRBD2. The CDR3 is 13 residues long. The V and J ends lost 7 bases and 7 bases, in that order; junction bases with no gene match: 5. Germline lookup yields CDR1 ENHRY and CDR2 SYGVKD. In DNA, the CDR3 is TGTGCCATCACTAGCGGGGTGGGTAATGAGCAGTTCTTC. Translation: CAITSGVGNEQFF.

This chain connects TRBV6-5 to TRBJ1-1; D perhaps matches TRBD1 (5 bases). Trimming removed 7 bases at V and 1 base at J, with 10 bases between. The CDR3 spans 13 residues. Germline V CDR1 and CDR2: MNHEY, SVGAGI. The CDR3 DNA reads TGTGCCAGCACGTCAGGGCGGAACACTGAAGCTTTCTTT. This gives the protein CASTSGRNTEAFF.

The CDR3 here is CASSYAGQHNEKLFF. CDR3 sequence (DNA): TGTGCCAGCAGTTACGCGGGACAGCATAATGAAAAACTGTTTTTT. V usage is TRBV6-5 and J usage is TRBJ1-4; 7 positions agree with TRBD1. Germline V gene lookup returns CDR1 MNHEY and CDR2 SVGAGI. V was clipped by 2 bases and J by 4 bases; unmatched bases: 4. The CDR3 is 15 residues long.

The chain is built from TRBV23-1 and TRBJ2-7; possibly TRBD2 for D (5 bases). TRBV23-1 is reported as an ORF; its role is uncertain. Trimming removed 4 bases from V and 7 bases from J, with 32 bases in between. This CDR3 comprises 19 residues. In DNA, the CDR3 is TGCGCCAGCAGTCTAGCTCCGTATCCTCCCGGGATACCCCATGGGGAGCAGTACTTC. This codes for CASSLAPYPPGIPHGEQYF.

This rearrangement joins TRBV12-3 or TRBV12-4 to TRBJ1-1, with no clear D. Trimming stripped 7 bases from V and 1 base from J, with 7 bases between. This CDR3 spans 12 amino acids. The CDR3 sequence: CASKEGNTEAFF. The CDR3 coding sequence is TGTGCCAGCAAGGAGGGGAACACTGAAGCTTTCTTT.

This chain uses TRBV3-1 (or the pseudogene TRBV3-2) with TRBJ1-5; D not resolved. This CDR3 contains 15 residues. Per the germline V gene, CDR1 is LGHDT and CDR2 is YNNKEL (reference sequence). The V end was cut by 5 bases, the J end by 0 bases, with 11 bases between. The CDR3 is CASSSRWGSNQPQHF. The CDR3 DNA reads TGTGCCAGCAGCTCTCGGTGGGGTAGCAATCAGCCCCAGCATTTT.

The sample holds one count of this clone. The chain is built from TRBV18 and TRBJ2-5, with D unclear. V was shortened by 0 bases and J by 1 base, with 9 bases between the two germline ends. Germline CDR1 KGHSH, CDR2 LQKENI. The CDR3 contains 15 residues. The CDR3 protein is CASSPPGLAQETQYF. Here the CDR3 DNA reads TGTGCCAGCTCACCACCAGGATTAGCCCAAGAGACCCAGTACTTC.